One sample yielded the 18 T cell receptor beta chains listed below, sequenced in a study of regulatory T cells in long-lasting Graves disease. HTBI primers from iRepertoire and Arm-PCR of CDR3 regions yielded the TCR beta libraries. TCRdb independently ran MiXCR on the multiplex PCR reads; one entry per CDR3 protein. The data hold a few hundred thousand distinct CDR3 sequences, with 11% to 15% observed a single time. The time point denotes: newly diagnosed GD, antithyroid drugs for less than 3 months. Construction of the TCR library relied on RNA isolated from PBMCs. These data are also associated with another study on T cells in Graves' hyperthyroidism and ophthalmopathy.

This material consisted of peripheral blood mononuclear cells (PBMCs), taken at new diagnosis, from a patient treated with antithyroid drugs. These receptors all stem from a woman in her forties or fifties with Graves disease.

This clonotype was found a few times. CDR3 coding DNA: TGCAGTGCCCCGTGGGGGGGACAGCGGGACTATGGCTACACCTTC. Its protein product is CSAPWGGQRDYGYTF. The chain employs TRBV20-1 and TRBJ1-2; 7 nucleotides align to TRBD1. The CDR3 is 15 amino acids. Germline-derived CDR1 and CDR2 are DFQATT and SNEGSKA (reference sequence). The junction had 13 bases not matched to a gene; V was cut back by 6 bases and J by 3 bases.

This clonotype was observed at least ten times. The rearrangement uses TRBV4-1 and TRBJ2-3; perhaps TRBD1 as D (7 bases). This CDR3 comprises 14 residues. V lost 2 bases and J 8 bases, leaving 14 bases between the germline ends. From germline, CDR1 is MGHRA and CDR2 YSYEKL. CDR3 sequence reads: CASSQLPGGFTQYF. The CDR3 DNA reads as TGCGCCAGCAGCCAACTACCAGGGGGGTTTACGCAGTATTTT.

The chain uses TRBV12-3 or TRBV12-4 and TRBJ1-2, with 8 bases lining up with TRBD1. The V and J ends lost 5 bases and 8 bases, in that order; junction bases with no gene match: 7. The CDR3 runs 13 residues. The CDR3 protein is CASSPRTGWGYTF. In nucleotides, the CDR3 is TGTGCCAGCAGTCCCCGGACAGGGTGGGGCTACACCTTC.

This clonotype was found once. The chain uses TRBV9 and TRBJ2-1, with D possibly TRBD2 on 8 matching bases. V was pared by 4 bases and J by 8 bases, with 19 bases between. The CDR3 extends over 15 amino acids. CDR1 and CDR2 from the germline V gene are SGDLS and YYNGEE. Here the CDR3 reads CASSPGGTTSDEQFF. As DNA, the CDR3 is TGTGCCAGCAGCCCAGGGGGGACGACTAGCGATGAGCAGTTCTTC.

This clonotype was counted many times. In DNA form, the CDR3 reads TGTGCCAGCAGCTTCAGATCAGGCTTATCTAGCACAGATACGCAGTATTTT. Its protein is CASSFRSGLSSTDTQYF. V usage is TRBV11-2 and J usage is TRBJ2-3; no clear D. The germline CDR1 and CDR2 sequences are SGHAT and FQNNGV. CDR3 size: 17 residues. V gave up 3 bases and J gave up 0 bases, with 16 bases separating them.

This clonotype came up many times. For the CDR3, the DNA is TGTGCCAGCAGGCAGGTCGGACTAGGGTACAATGAGCAGTTCTTC. This encodes CASRQVGLGYNEQFF. This chain joins TRBV12-3 or TRBV12-4 and TRBJ2-1, with TRBD2 matching over 7 bases. The CDR3 length is 15 residues. The V segment lost 6 bases and the J segment 4 bases; nucleotides outside the gene matches: 9.

This clonotype was seen repeatedly, ten times or more. J is TRBJ2-1 and V is TRBV7-6; TRBD2 aligns across 9 bases. Germline assignment: CDR1 SGHVS and CDR2 FNYEAQ. V gave up 3 bases and J gave up 0 bases; unmatched junction bases: 6. The CDR3 is 17 residues long. The CDR3 here is CASSLRREGGSYNEQFF. The CDR3 region has the DNA TGTGCCAGCAGCTTGAGGCGGGAGGGAGGCTCCTACAATGAGCAGTTCTTC.

In this sample, this clonotype turned up many times. The chain couples TRBV12-3 or TRBV12-4 to TRBJ2-1; D is unclear. The CDR3 has 15 residues. V lost 7 bases to trimming and J lost 2 bases, with 15 bases between them. Here the CDR3 reads CASTHAAGAYNEQFF. For the CDR3, the DNA is TGTGCCAGCACTCACGCTGCCGGTGCCTACAATGAGCAGTTCTTC.

This chain links TRBV7-9 with TRBJ2-7; 9 nucleotides line up with TRBD2. CDR1 is SEHNR and CDR2 is FQNEAQ in the germline V gene (reference sequence). The CDR3 is made up of 17 amino acids. V gave up 2 bases and J gave up 5 bases; unmatched junction bases: 13. The CDR3 is CASSLTSRPSGTHEQYF. DNA of the CDR3: TGTGCCAGCAGCTTAACCTCCCGGCCTAGCGGGACTCACGAGCAGTACTTC.

For this clonotype: Given a much more abundant clone one base away, this may be a read error. J is TRBJ1-1 and V is TRBV28, with D unclear. Germline V gene data show CDR1 as MDHEN and CDR2 as SYDVKM. Trimming cost V 5 bases and J 0 bases, with 7 bases left between them. This CDR3 is 13 amino acids long. The CDR3 region is CASSSRMNTEAFF. CDR3 sequence (DNA): TGTGCCAGCAGTAGTCGGATGAACACTGAAGCTTTCTTT.

J is TRBJ2-7 and V is TRBV30, with D uncertain. CDR1 is GTSNPN, CDR2 SVGIG, per germline (reference sequence). Trimming took 3 bases from V and 3 from J, leaving 15 bases between them. CDR3 size: 14 residues. CDR3 in amino acids: CAWRPMGGYYEQYF. In nucleotides, the CDR3 is TGTGCCTGGAGACCCATGGGCGGCTACTACGAGCAGTACTTC.

This clonotype was observed at least ten times. This chain connects TRBV30 to TRBJ2-3; 9 bases line up with TRBD2. This CDR3 has 16 residues. V was pared by 3 bases and J by 5 bases, with 12 bases of the junction left unmatched. The V gene's germline CDR1 is GTSNPN and CDR2 SVGIG (reference sequence). The CDR3 DNA is TGTGCCTGGAGAAGAAGGGCTAGCGGGATGAAAGATACGCAGTATTTT. Amino acids: CAWRRRASGMKDTQYF.

This chain links TRBV14 with TRBJ1-2; D not resolved. Germline V gene data show CDR1 as SGHDN and CDR2 as FVKESK. The CDR3 runs 13 residues. Trimming stripped 1 base from V and 3 bases from J, with 6 bases between. CDR3 sequence reads: CASSQARHYGYTF. The DNA of the CDR3 is TGTGCCAGCAGCCAAGCCAGGCACTATGGCTACACCTTC. Based on the CDR3 plus reference TRBV14 and TRBJ1-2, the full variable domain is EAGVTQFPSHSVIEKGQTVTLRCDPISGHDNLYWYRRVMGKEIKFLLHFVKESKQDESGMPNNRFLAERTGGTYSTLKVQPAELEDSGVYFCASSQARHYGYTFGSGTRLTVV.

In its sample, this clonotype was seen a few times. The chain has TRBV19 and TRBJ1-5; a possible D gene is TRBD1 (5 bases). V shed 5 bases and J shed 1 base, with 15 bases lying between them. The CDR3 sequence is 16 residues long. Germline loops: CDR1 LNHDA, CDR2 SQIVND (reference sequence). The CDR3 DNA sequence: TGTGCCAGTAGTTTAGGGGTTGGGTTGAGCAATCAGCCCCAGCATTTT. Translated: CASSLGVGLSNQPQHF.

The sample holds many counts of this clonotype. V is TRBV12-3 or TRBV12-4 and J is TRBJ2-7; 10 bases map to TRBD1. The CDR3 has 14 amino acids. V gave up 5 bases and J gave up 5 bases; unmatched junction bases: 6. CDR3 bases: TGTGCCAGCAGTCGACAGGGGGCATATCACGAGCAGTACTTC. Translating it yields CASSRQGAYHEQYF.

This clonotype was seen many times. V is TRBV5-1 and J is TRBJ1-1; D unclear. Germline CDR1 SGHRS, CDR2 YFSETQ. With 4 bases removed from V and 3 bases from J, the gap between germline ends came to 10 bases. This CDR3 region has 13 residues. The DNA for the CDR3 is TGCGCCAGCAGCCTTGACGTGGACACTGAAGCTTTCTTT. Translation gives CASSLDVDTEAFF.

This clonotype has just a few counts. The rearrangement uses TRBV30 and TRBJ1-5; D not certain. Trimming left V 0 bases short and J 0 bases short, with 6 bases between. This CDR3 region has 14 residues. Germline-derived CDR1 and CDR2 are GTSNPN and SVGIG (reference sequence). The CDR3 DNA follows: TGTGCCTGGAGTGTACTCCATAGCAATCAGCCCCAGCATTTT. As protein: CAWSVLHSNQPQHF.

The table lists this clonotype with many counts. The chain recombines TRBV5-1 with TRBJ2-1, with 11 bases matching TRBD2. This CDR3 has 15 amino acids. The V and J ends lost 4 bases and 5 bases, in that order; junction bases with no gene match: 5. Germline lookup yields CDR1 SGHRS and CDR2 YFSETQ. CDR3 in DNA: TGCGCCAGCAGCCAGACTAGCGGGGCAAACAATGAGCAGTTCTTC. Translating it yields CASSQTSGANNEQFF. Filled out from reference TRBV5-1 and TRBJ2-1, the complete variable domain reads KAGVTQTPRYLIKTRGQQVTLSCSPISGHRSVSWYQQTPGQGLQFLFEYFSETQRNKGNFPGRFSGRQFSNSRSEMNVSTLELGDSALYLCASSQTSGANNEQFFGPGTRLTVL.